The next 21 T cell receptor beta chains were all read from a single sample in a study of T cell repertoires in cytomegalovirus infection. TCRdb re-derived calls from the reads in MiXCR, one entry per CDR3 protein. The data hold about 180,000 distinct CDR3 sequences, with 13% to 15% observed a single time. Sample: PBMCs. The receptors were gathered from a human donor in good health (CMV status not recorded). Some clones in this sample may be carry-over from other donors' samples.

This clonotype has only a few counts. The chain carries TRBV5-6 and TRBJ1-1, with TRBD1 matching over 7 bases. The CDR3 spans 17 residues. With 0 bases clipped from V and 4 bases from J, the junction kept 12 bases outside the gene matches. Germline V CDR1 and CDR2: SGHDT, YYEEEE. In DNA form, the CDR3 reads TGTGCCAGCAGCTTGGGGGGGACAGCCTTCAGAGGCACTGAAGCTTTCTTT. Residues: CASSLGGTAFRGTEAFF.

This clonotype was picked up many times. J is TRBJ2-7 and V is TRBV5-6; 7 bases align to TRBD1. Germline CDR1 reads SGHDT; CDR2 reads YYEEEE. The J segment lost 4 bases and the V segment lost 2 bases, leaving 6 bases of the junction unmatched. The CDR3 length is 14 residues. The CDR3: CASSFGTVEYEQYF. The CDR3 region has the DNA TGTGCCAGCAGCTTCGGGACAGTGGAGTACGAGCAGTACTTC.

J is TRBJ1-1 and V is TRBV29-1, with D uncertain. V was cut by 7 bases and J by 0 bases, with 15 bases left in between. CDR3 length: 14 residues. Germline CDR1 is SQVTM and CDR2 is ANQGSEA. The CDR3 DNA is TGCAGCGCACCCGGAAGGGAGGTGAACACTGAAGCTTTCTTT. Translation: CSAPGREVNTEAFF.

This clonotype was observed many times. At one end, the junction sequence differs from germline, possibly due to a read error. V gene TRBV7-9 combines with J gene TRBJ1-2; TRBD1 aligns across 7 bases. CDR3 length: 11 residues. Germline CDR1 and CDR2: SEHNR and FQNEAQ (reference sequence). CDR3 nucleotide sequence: TGTGCCAGCAGCTCTACAGGGGCAGCGGCCTTC. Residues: CASSSTGAAAF.

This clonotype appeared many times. The CDR3 reads CASSPTDQGEQFF. The CDR3 DNA sequence: TGTGCCAGCAGCCCGACGGACCAGGGTGAGCAGTTCTTC. The chain carries TRBV11-2 and TRBJ2-1; a possible D gene is TRBD1 (5 bases). The length of the CDR3 is 13 residues. V was pared by 5 bases and J by 9 bases, with 14 bases between. Germline CDR1 SGHAT, CDR2 FQNNGV.

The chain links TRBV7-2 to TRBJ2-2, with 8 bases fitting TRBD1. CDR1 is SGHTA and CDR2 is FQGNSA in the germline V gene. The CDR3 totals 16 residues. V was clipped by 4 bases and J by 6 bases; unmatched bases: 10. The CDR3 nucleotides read TGTGCCAGCAGCTCTGGACAGGGAAGTTTGGCCGGGGAGCTGTTTTTT. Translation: CASSSGQGSLAGELFF. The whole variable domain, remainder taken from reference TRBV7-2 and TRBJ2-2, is GAGVSQSPSNKVTEKGKDVELRCDPISGHTALYWYRQSLGQGLEFLIYFQGNSAPDKSGLPSDRFSAERTGGSVSTLTIQRTQQEDSAVYLCASSSGQGSLAGELFFGEGSRLTVL.

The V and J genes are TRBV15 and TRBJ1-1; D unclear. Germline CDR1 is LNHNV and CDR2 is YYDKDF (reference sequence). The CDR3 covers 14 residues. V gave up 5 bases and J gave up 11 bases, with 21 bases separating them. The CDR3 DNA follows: TGTGCCACCAGCGTAGGAGGTAGTCTCGTGGGGGCTTTCTTT. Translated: CATSVGGSLVGAFF.

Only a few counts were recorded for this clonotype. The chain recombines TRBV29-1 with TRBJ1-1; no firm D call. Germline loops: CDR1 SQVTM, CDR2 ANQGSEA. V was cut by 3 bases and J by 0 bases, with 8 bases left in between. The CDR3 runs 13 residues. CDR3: CSVDEGLNTEAFF. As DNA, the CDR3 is TGCAGCGTTGACGAGGGTCTGAACACTGAAGCTTTCTTT.

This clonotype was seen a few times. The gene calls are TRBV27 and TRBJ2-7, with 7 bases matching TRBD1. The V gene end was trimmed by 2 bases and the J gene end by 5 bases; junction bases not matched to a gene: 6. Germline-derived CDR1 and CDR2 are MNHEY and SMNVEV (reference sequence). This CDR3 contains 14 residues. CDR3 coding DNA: TGTGCCAGCAGTTTAGAAAGGGGGCGCCACGAGCAGTACTTC. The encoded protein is CASSLERGRHEQYF.

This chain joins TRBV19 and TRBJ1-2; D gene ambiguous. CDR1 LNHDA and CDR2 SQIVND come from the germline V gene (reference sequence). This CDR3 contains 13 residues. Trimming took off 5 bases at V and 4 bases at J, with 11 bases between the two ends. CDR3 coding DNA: TGTGCCAGTAGTCTAGGACCGGGCTATGGCTACACCTTC. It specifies CASSLGPGYGYTF.

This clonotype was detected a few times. Written as DNA, the CDR3 is TGTGCCAGCAGCTCTACCGGGACAACTAATGAAAAACTGTTTTTT. Translating it yields CASSSTGTTNEKLFF. J is TRBJ1-4 and V is TRBV9; no definite D call. The CDR3 is 15 residues long. V lost 4 bases, J lost 0 bases, and 10 bases lay in between. Germline V lookup: CDR1 SGDLS, CDR2 YYNGEE.

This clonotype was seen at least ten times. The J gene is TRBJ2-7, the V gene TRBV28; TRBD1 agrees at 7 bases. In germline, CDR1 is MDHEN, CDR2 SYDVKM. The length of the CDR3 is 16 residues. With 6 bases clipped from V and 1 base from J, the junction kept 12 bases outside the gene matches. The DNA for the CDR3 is TGTGCCAGCAGCTCAGCCCGGGACAGCGATTCCTACGAGCAGTACTTC. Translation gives CASSSARDSDSYEQYF.

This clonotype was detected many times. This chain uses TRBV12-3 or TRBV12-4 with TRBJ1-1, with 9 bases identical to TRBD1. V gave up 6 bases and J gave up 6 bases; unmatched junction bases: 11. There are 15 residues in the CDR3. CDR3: CASSYFRDRAAEAFF. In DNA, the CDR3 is TGTGCCAGCAGCTACTTCCGGGACAGGGCCGCTGAAGCTTTCTTT.

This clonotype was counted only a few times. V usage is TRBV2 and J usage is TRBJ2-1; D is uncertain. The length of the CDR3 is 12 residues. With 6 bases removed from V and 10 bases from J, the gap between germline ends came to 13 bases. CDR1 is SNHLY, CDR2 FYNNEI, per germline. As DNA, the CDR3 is TGTGCCAGCAGCTCATCCCCCGGGGAGCAGTTCTTC. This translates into CASSSSPGEQFF.

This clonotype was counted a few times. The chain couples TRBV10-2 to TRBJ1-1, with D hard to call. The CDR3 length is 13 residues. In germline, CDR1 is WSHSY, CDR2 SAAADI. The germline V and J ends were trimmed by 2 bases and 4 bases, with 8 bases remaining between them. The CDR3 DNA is TGCGCCAGCAGTGAGACAGCCTCCACTGAAGCTTTCTTT. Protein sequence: CASSETASTEAFF.

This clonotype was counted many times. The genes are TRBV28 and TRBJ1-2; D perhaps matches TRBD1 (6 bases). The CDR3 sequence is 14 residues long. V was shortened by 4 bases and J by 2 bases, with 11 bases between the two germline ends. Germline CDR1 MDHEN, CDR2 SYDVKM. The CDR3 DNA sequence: TGTGCCAGCAGTTACCAGGGGAAGAACTATGGCTACACCTTC. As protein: CASSYQGKNYGYTF.

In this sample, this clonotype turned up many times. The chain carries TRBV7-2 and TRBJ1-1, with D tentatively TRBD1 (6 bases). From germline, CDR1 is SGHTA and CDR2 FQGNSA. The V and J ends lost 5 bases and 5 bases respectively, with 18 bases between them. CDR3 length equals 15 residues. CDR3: CASSLQGGVGTEAFF. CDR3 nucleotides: TGTGCCAGCAGCCTACAGGGTGGGGTAGGGACTGAAGCTTTCTTT.

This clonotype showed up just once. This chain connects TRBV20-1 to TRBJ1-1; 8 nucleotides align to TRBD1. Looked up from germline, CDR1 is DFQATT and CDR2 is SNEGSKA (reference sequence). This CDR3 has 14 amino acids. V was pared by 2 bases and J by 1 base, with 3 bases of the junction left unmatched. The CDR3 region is CSARQGAKNTEAFF. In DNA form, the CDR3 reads TGCAGTGCTAGACAGGGGGCTAAGAACACTGAAGCTTTCTTT.

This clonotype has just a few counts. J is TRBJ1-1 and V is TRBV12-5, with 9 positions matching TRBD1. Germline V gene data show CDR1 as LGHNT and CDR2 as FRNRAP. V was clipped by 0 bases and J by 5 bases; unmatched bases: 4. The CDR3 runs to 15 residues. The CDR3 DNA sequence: TGTGCTAGTGGTTTGGTGGGGACAGGGAGGACTGAAGCTTTCTTT. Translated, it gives CASGLVGTGRTEAFF.

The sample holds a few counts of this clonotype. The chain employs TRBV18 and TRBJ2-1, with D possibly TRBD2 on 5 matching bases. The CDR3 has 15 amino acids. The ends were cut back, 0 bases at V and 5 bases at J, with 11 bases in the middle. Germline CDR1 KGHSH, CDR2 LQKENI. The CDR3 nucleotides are TGTGCCAGCTCACCACCGGACTGGACCAACAATGAGCAGTTCTTC. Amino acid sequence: CASSPPDWTNNEQFF. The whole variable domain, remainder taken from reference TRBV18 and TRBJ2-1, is NAGVMQNPRHLVRRRGQEARLRCSPMKGHSHVYWYRQLPEEGLKFMVYLQKENIIDESGMPKERFSAEFPKEGPSILRIQQVVRGDSAAYFCASSPPDWTNNEQFFGPGTRLTVL.

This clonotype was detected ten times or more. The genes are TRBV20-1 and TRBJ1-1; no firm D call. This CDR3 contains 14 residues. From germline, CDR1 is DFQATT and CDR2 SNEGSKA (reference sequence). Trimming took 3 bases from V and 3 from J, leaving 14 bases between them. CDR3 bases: TGCAGTGCTAGTGCCGTCAGGACGTACACTGAAGCTTTCTTT. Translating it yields CSASAVRTYTEAFF.